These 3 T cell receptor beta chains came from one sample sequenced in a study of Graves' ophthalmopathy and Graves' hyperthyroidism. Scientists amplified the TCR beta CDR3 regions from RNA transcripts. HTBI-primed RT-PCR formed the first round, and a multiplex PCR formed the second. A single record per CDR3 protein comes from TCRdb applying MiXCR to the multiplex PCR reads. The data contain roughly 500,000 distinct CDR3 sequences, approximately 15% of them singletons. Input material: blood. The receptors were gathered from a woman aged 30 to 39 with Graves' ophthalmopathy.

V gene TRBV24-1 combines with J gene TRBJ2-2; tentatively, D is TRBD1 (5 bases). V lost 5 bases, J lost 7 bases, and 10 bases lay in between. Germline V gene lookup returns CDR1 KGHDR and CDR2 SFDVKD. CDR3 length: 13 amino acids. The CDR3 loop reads CATSGQLHGELFF. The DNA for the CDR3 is TGTGCCACCAGTGGACAGCTCCACGGGGAGCTGTTTTTT.

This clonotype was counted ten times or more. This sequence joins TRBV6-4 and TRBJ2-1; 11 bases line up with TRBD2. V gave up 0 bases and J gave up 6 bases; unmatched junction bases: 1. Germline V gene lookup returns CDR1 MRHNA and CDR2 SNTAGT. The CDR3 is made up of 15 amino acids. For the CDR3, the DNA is TGTGCCAGCAGTGACTCTAGCGGGGGGGCCAATGAGCAGTTCTTC. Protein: CASSDSSGGANEQFF.

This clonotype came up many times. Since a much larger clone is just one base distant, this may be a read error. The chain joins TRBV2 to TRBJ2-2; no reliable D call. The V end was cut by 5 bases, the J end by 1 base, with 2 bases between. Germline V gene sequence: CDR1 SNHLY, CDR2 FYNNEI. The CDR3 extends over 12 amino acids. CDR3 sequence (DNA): TGTGCCAGCAGTATGAACACCGGGGAGCTGTTTTTT. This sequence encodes CASSMNTGELFF.